This T cell receptor (beta chain) is from a study of T-cell memory formation after mild COVID-19. Study summary: In these data, TCR clusters were largely donor specific.

Germline lookup yields CDR1 MNHEY and CDR2 SMNVEV (reference sequence). The ends were cut back, 11 bases at V and 1 base at J, with 9 bases in the middle. This CDR3 has 11 amino acids. Whole-study results and caveats: Shrinking CD4+ clones resided mostly in CM and EM, and CD8+ ones in EMRA. Clones that shrank (day 15 to 85) were balanced CD4/CD8, whereas later expanders leaned CD4+.

In this sample, this clonotype turned up a few times. The antigen is unknown. TCRdb processed the 5' RACE reads anew with MiXCR; each CDR3 protein has one entry. The sample records 55,000 to 75,000 distinct CDR3 sequences, roughly 26% being singletons. The clonotype was recovered from a man between 18 and 29 years old who had mild COVID-19 (a few samples of this study predate the infection). Cell type and time point are not known. The chain is built from TRBV27 and TRBJ2-7, with D unresolved. Source material: PBMCs or a T cell subset sorted from them (not recorded which). CDR3 residues: CAAGGSYEQYF. DNA for the CDR3: TGTGCCGCTGGTGGTTCCTACGAGCAGTACTTC.